This T cell receptor beta chain was sequenced in a study of blood T cells in healthy people across ages. Study-level points and caveats: Age brought a roughly linear fall in TCR beta diversity measured per million T cells. Diversity was higher, and naive CD4+ cells more numerous, in long-lived donors than in aged donors.

Each donor's blood draw was approximately 10 milliliters of peripheral blood. This clonotype has ten or more counts. Its antigen is not identified. With a J-beta primer mix and a sample-barcoded 5' primer, a second PCR ran 7 to 11 cycles. Tags on each cDNA molecule came from a template-switch adaptor with 12 random nucleotides. TCRdb reanalysed the 5' RACE reads using MiXCR and keeps one entry per CDR3 protein. The sample has 630,000 or so distinct CDR3 sequences, about 34% seen once. This CDR3 region has 17 residues. Germline CDR1 and CDR2: MGHRA and YSYEKL. V lost 0 bases, J lost 8 bases, and 19 bases lay in between.

The receptor's source is a woman of 80 years or more in good health. The chain carries TRBV4-1 and TRBJ1-4; D is perhaps TRBD1 (6 bases). Material: blood. CDR3 bases: TGCGCCAGCAGCCAAGAAAGAAGCCGGGGGCTGGGGGAAAAACTGTTTTTT. This translates into CASSQERSRGLGEKLFF.